This T cell receptor beta chain was sequenced for a study of PD-L1 blockade in urothelial cancer. Study details: Most patients, about 85% of the roughly 29, were males with bladder-origin cancer. Study results and caveats: Larger 3-week expansion of tumor-associated blood clones was seen in durable-benefit patients. Patients with below-median pretreatment blood clonality survived longer.

Using immunoSEQ multiplex PCR, the repertoire was profiled, and TCRdb retains in-frame clones only, with some absent. The repertoire holds about 82,000 clones, with about 85% as singletons. With regard to this clone: Its antigen is not identified.

The source material was PBMCs, sampled around atezolizumab (anti-PD-L1) treatment. This sequence was found in an older woman with urothelial cancer.

The CDR3 spells CAISYRSINTGELFF. The DNA of the CDR3 is TGTGCCATCAGTTACAGGTCTATAAACACCGGGGAGCTGTTTTTT. The rearrangement uses TRBV10-3 and TRBJ2-2; D is possibly TRBD1 (5 bases). Germline values: CDR1 ENHRY, CDR2 SYGVKD. Trimming took off 5 bases at V and 2 bases at J, with 12 bases between the two ends. The CDR3 has 15 residues.